The T cell receptor (beta chain) under discussion was sequenced for a study of shared clonotypes between healthy human individuals. Repertoires were generated with immunoSEQ multiplex PCR, while TCRdb's copy carries only in-frame clones and drops some. The data contain 2 million to 3 million clones, roughly 93% of them singletons. This CDR3 has 14 residues. V was shortened by 5 bases and J by 6 bases, with 14 bases between the two germline ends. The germline V gene has CDR1 MDHEN and CDR2 SYDVKM. The sample comprised naive CD4+ T cells from PBMCs. Subset described: CD45RA+ positively selected. The chain links TRBV28 to TRBJ2-1, with D unclear. The TCR originated in a man younger than 35 in good health. Some clones in this sample may be carry-over from other donors' samples. The CDR3 loop reads CASSPDSELNEQFF. The CDR3 nucleotides read TGTGCCAGCAGTCCAGACTCGGAACTCAATGAGCAGTTCTTC.